This T cell receptor beta chain was retrieved from a study of blood T cell repertoires in COVID-19. Whole-study context: From the United States, Italy and Spain came samples of acute and convalescent COVID-19. PBMCs, B-cell-depleted T cells, or T cells provided the cDNA or gDNA that made up the material.

Authors' methods: By means of reference gene primer amplification, nucleated cell counts were estimated. Method: immunoSEQ multiplex PCR; TCRdb's copy keeps in-frame clones and lacks some. The V and J calls and clone size were taken over from that table, and D and trimming were inferred from the DNA. The data show a few hundred thousand clones, approximately 80% seen once. From germline, CDR1 is SGHTA and CDR2 FQGNSA. The V and J ends lost 0 bases and 8 bases, in that order; junction bases with no gene match: 3. The CDR3 is made up of 15 amino acids. The V gene is TRBV7-2, the J gene TRBJ2-3; 12 nucleotides align to TRBD2. This clonotype was sampled from a woman aged 80 or over with acute or convalescent COVID-19. Sequencing was performed on peripheral blood. The DNA of the CDR3 is TGTGCCAGCAGCTTAGCGACTAGCGGGGGACCTACGCAGTATTTT. Protein: CASSLATSGGPTQYF.